This TCR beta chain was sequenced for a study of OX40 agonist ivuxolimab in advanced cancers. Sequencing used immunoSEQ multiplex PCR; TCRdb keeps in-frame clones, though not all of them. Among tens of thousands of clones listed, more than 75% were seen once. Per germline, CDR1 MNHEY and CDR2 SVGAGI. This CDR3 is 14 amino acids long. V dropped 6 bases and J dropped 4 bases, with 13 bases sitting between them. This TCR was sampled from an adult with an advanced solid tumor such as melanoma, head and neck, liver or kidney cancer. V is TRBV6-5 and J is TRBJ2-4; perhaps TRBD2 as D (5 bases). The sequencing used CD4+ or CD8+ T cells sorted from blood, collected in a trial of the OX40 agonist ivuxolimab. CDR3 bases: TGTGCCAGCAGCTTAAAGGGCGGGAAAAACATTCAGTACTTC. Amino acid sequence: CASSLKGGKNIQYF.